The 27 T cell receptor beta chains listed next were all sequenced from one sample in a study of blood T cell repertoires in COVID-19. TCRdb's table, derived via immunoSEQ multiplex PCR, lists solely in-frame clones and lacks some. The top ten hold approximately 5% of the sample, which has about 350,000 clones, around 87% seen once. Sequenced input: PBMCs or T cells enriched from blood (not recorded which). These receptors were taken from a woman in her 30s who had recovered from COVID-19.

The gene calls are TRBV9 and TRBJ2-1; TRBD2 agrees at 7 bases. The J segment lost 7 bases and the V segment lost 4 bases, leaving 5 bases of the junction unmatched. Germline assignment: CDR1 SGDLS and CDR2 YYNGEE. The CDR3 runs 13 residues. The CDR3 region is CASSLSGENEQFF. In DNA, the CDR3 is TGTGCCAGCAGCCTAAGCGGGGAGAATGAGCAGTTCTTC.

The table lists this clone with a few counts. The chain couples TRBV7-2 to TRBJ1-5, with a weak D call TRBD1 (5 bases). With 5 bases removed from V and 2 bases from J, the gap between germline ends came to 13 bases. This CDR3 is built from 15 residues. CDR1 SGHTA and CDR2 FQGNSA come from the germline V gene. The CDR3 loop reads CASSPEGIGNQPQHF. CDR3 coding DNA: TGTGCCAGCAGCCCGGAGGGGATAGGCAATCAGCCCCAGCATTTT.

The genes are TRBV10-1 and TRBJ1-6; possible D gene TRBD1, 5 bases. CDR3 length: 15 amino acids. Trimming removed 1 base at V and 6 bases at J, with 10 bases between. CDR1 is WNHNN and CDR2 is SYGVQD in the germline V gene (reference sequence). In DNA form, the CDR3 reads TGCGCCAGCAGTGAGTATAGGGGCGGTAATTCACCCCTCCACTTT. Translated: CASSEYRGGNSPLHF.

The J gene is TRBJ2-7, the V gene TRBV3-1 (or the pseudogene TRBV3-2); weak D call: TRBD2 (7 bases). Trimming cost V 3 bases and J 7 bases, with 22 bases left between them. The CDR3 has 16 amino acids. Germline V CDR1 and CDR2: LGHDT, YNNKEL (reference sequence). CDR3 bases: TGTGCCAGCAGCCATGCCGCGGGGAAAGGGGGGGTTGAGCAGTACTTC. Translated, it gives CASSHAAGKGGVEQYF.

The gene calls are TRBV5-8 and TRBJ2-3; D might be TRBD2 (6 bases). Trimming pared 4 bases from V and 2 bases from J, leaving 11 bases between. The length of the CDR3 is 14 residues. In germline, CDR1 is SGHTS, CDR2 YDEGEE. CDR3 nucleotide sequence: TGTGCCAGCAGCCCCGGGACTTACACAGATACGCAGTATTTT. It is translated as CASSPGTYTDTQYF. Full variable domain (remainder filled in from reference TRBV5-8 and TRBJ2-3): EAGVTQSPTHLIKTRGQQATLRCSPISGHTSVYWYQQALGLGLQFLLWYDEGEERNRGNFPPRFSGRQFPNYSSELNVNALELEDSALYLCASSPGTYTDTQYFGPGTRLTVL.

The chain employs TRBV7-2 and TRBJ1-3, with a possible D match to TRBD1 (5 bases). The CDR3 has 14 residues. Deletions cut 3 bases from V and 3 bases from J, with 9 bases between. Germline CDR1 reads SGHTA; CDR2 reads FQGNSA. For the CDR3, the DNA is TGTGCCAGCAGCTTTGACAGTAATGGAAACACCATATATTTT. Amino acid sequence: CASSFDSNGNTIYF.

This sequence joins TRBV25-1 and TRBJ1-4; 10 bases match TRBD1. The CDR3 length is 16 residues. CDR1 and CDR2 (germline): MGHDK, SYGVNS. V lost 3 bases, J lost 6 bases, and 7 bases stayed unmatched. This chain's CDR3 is CASSDPWDRGYEKLFF. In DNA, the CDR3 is TGTGCCAGCAGTGACCCGTGGGACAGGGGTTATGAAAAACTGTTTTTT.

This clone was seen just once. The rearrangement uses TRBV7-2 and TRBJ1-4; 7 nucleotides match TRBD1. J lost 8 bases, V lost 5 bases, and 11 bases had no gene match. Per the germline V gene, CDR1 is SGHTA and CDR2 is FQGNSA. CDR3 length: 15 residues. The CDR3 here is CASSPQTGQREKLFF. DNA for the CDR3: TGTGCCAGCAGCCCCCAGACAGGGCAAAGGGAAAAACTGTTTTTT.

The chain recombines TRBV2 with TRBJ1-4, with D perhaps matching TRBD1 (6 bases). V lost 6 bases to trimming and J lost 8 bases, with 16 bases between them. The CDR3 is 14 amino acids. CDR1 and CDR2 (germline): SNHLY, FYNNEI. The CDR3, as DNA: TGTGCCAGCAGCCGGAGGGGGGGCGGAGAAAAACTGTTTTTT. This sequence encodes CASSRRGGGEKLFF.

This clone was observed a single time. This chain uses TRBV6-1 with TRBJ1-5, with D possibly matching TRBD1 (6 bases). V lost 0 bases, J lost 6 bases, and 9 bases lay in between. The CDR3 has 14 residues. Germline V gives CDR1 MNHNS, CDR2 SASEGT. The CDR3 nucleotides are TGTGCCAGCAGTGAAGCGAGGGGGATTCAGCCCCAGCATTTT. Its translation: CASSEARGIQPQHF.

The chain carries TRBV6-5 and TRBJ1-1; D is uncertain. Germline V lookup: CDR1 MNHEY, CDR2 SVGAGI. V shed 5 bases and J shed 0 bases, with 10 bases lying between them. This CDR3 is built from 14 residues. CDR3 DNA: TGTGCCAGCAGTAAGACAAACTTGAACACTGAAGCTTTCTTT. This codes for CASSKTNLNTEAFF.

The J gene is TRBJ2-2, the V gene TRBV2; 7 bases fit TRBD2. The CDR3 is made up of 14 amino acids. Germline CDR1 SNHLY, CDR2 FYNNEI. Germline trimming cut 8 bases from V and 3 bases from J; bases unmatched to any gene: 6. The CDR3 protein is CASRRGYDTGELFF. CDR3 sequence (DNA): TGTGCCAGCCGGCGGGGGTATGACACCGGGGAGCTGTTTTTT.

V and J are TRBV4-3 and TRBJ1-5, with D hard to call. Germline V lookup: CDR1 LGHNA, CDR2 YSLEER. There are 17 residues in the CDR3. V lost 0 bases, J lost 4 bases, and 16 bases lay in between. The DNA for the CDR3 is TGCGCCAGCAGCCAAGAGCTAACCCGGGTCCGGAATCAGCCCCAGCATTTT. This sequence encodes CASSQELTRVRNQPQHF.

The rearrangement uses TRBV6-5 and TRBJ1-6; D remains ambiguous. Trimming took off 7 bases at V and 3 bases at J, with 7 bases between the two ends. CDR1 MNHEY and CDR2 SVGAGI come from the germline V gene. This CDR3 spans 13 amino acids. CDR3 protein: CASKRGYNSPLHF. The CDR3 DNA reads TGTGCCAGCAAGAGAGGCTATAATTCACCCCTCCACTTT.

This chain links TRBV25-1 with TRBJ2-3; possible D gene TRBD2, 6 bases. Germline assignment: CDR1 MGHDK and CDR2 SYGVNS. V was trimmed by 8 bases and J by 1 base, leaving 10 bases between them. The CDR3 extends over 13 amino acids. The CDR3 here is CASLLAGTDTQYF. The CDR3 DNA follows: TGTGCCAGCTTATTAGCGGGCACAGATACGCAGTATTTT.

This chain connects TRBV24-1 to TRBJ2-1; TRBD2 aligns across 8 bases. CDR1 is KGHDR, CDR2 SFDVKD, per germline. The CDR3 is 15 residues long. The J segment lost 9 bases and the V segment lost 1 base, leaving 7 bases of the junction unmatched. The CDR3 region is CATSDLRGGWSEQFF. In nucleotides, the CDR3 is TGTGCCACCAGTGATTTACGGGGGGGCTGGAGTGAGCAGTTCTTC.

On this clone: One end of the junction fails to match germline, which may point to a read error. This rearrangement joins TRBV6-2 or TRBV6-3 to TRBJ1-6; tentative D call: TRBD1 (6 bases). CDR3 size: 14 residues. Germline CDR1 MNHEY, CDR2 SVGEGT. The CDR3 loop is CASSSDSRYSPLHF. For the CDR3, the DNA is TGTGCCAGCAGTTCGGACAGTCGCTATTCTCCCCTCCACTTT.

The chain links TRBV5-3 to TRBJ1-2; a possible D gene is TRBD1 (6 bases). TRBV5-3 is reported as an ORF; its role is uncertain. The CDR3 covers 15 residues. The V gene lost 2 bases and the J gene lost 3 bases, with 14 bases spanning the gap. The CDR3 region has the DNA TGTGCCAGAAGCTTTACACCTCGGACAGACTATGGCTACACCTTC. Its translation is CARSFTPRTDYGYTF.

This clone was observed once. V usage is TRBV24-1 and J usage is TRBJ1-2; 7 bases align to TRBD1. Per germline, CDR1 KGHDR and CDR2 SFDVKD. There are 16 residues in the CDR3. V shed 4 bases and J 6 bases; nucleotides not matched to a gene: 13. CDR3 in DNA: TGTGCCACCAGTGACGGACGGACAGGAGGCCATAATGGCTACACCTTC. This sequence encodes CATSDGRTGGHNGYTF.

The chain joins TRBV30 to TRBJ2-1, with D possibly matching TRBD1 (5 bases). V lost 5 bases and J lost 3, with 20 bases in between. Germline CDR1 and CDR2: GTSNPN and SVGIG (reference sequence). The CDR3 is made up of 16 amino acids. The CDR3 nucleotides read TGTGCCTGGGGGGCCAAGGGGCCCCCTTACTACAATGAGCAGTTCTTC. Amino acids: CAWGAKGPPYYNEQFF.

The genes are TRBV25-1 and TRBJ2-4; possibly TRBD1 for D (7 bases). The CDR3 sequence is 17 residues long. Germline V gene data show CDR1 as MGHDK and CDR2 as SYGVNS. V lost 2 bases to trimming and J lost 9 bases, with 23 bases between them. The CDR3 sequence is CASSEQGGSLLGGIQYF. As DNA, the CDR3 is TGTGCCAGCAGTGAACAGGGGGGATCCCTGCTTGGCGGCATTCAGTACTTC.

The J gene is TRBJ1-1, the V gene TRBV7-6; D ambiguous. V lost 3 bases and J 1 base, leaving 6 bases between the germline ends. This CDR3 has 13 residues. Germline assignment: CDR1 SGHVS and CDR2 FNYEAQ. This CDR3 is CASSFYGNTEAFF. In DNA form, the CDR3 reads TGTGCCAGCAGCTTCTACGGGAACACTGAAGCTTTCTTT.

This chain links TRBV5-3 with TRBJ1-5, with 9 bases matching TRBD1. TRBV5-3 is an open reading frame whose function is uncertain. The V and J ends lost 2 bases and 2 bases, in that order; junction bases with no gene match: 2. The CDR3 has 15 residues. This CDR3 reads CARSFDRGGNQPQHF. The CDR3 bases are TGTGCCAGAAGCTTCGACAGGGGGGGCAATCAGCCCCAGCATTTT.

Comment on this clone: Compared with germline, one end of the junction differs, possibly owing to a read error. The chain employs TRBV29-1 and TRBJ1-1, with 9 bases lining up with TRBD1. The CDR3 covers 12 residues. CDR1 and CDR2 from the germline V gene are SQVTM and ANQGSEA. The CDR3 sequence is CSVEDRGTEAFF. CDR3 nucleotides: TGCAGCGTGGAAGACAGGGGGACTGAAGCTTTCTTT.

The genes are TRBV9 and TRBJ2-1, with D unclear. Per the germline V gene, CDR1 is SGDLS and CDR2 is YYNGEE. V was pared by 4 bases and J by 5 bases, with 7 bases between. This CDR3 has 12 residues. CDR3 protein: CASSLADNEQFF. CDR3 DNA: TGTGCCAGCAGCTTAGCCGACAATGAGCAGTTCTTC.

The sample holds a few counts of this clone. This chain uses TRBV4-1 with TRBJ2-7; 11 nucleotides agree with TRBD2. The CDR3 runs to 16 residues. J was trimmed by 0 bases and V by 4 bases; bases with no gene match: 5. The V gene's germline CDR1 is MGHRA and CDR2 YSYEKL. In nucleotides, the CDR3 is TGCGCCAGCAGCCTTCGACTAGCGGGGAGCTCCTACGAGCAGTACTTC. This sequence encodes CASSLRLAGSSYEQYF.

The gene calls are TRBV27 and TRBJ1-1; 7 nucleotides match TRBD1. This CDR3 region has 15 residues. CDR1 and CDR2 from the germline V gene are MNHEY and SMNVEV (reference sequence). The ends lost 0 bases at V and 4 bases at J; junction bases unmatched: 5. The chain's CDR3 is CASSLSGTAFTEAFF. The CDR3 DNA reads TGTGCCAGCAGTTTATCGGGGACAGCATTCACTGAAGCTTTCTTT.